These T cell receptor beta chains were read from a single sample in a study of technical replicates of blood from several donors. Profiled with immunoSEQ multiplex PCR; TCRdb holds only in-frame clones, not every one. The table lists 58,000 or so clones, approximately 83% of them singletons, with approximately 5.1% in the top ten. The sample comprised PBMCs. The receptor source for this set is a human donor in good health. Some clones in this sample may be carry-over from other donors' samples. Each CDR3 is given with its conserved first and last residue. The D gene is left open where the match is weak. Clone size is shown for a subset of rows, as once, few, many or a class of expanded clone.

V gene,D gene,clone size,J gene,CDR3 DNA,CDR3 protein
TRBV5-6,TRBD2,-,TRBJ2-3,TGTGCCAGCAGCTCCGGGACTAGCGGGAGAGATACGCAGTATTTT,CASSSGTSGRDTQYF
TRBV25-1,-,-,TRBJ2-6,TGTGCCAGCAGTGCTGAGGAGAGGGGGGCCAACGTCCTGACTTTC,CASSAEERGANVLTF
TRBV7-9,-,-,TRBJ2-7,TGTGCCAGCAGTCACCGGGACTCCCGCCAGCAGTACTTC,CASSHRDSRQQYF
TRBV5-4,-,few,TRBJ1-1,TGTGCCAGCAGCCTCAGGGCGAACACTGAAGCTTTCTTT,CASSLRANTEAFF
TRBV27,TRBD2,-,TRBJ2-5,TGTGCCAGCAGTTCCTGGACTAGCGGGGGTGAGACCCAGTACTTC,CASSSWTSGGETQYF
TRBV5-1,-,-,TRBJ2-7,TGCGCCAGCAGCTTGGACGCGAGGGTGGGAGAGCAGTACTTC,CASSLDARVGEQYF
TRBV19,TRBD2,-,TRBJ2-5,TGTGCCAGTAGTATCTACGGGGGGGACCTTCAAGAGACCCAGTACTTC,CASSIYGGDLQETQYF
TRBV5-1,-,-,TRBJ2-1,TGCGCCAGCAGCTTGGATGGCTTAGCCGGCCACAATGAGCAGTTCTTC,CASSLDGLAGHNEQFF
TRBV15,TRBD2,-,TRBJ2-4,TGTGCCACCAGCGATGGGACTAGCGGCGACGGAAACATTCAGTACTTC,CATSDGTSGDGNIQYF
TRBV29-1,TRBD1,few,TRBJ1-2,TGCAGCGTGGGGGGACAGGGCTATGGCTACACCTTC,CSVGGQGYGYTF
TRBV5-1,TRBD2,-,TRBJ2-7,TGCGCCAGCAGCTCTCGGGGACTAGCGGGAGGGCCGAAACACGAGCAGTACTTC,CASSSRGLAGGPKHEQYF
TRBV5-6,TRBD1,-,TRBJ1-2,TGTGCCAGCAGCAAATCGGCCAGGGGGTTCTATGGCTACACCTTC,CASSKSARGFYGYTF
TRBV4-3,-,few,TRBJ1-6,TGCGCCAGCAGCCAAGAGGTCAGTTCACCCCTCCACTTT,CASSQEVSSPLHF
TRBV6-6,-,-,TRBJ1-3,TGTGCCAGCAGCACCGGGGCTGGAAACACCATATATTTT,CASSTGAGNTIYF
TRBV27,TRBD2,-,TRBJ2-3,TGTGCCAGCAGTTTAAAAGGAACTAGCGGGGGGACAGATACGCAGTATTTT,CASSLKGTSGGTDTQYF
TRBV30,TRBD2,-,TRBJ2-7,TGTGCCTGGACCAGCGGGAGGATGCAGTACTTC,CAWTSGRMQYF
TRBV18,-,-,TRBJ2-1,TGTGCCAGCTCACCGTCGAGTTATGAGCAGTTCTTC,CASSPSSYEQFF
TRBV7-3,TRBD2,-,TRBJ2-1,TGTGCCAGCAGCCGGATGGAGCGGGGGTTATACAATGAGCAGTTCTTC,CASSRMERGLYNEQFF
TRBV5-1,-,-,TRBJ1-1,TGCGCCAGCAGCTGGAGCGGGGGGAGTGGCACTGAAGCTTTCTTT,CASSWSGGSGTEAFF
TRBV6-5,-,-,TRBJ2-1,TGTGCCAGCACCGACAGGTTAAATGAGCAGTTCTTC,CASTDRLNEQFF
TRBV19,-,once,TRBJ2-7,TGTGCCAGTAAGGGTACAAGGGGCGAGCAGTACTTC,CASKGTRGEQYF
TRBV4-1,-,-,TRBJ1-1,TGCGCCAGCAGCCAAGGACAGTTGAACACTGAAGCTTTCTTT,CASSQGQLNTEAFF
TRBV6-4,-,-,TRBJ2-3,TGTGCCAGCAGTGAAATGGCGGCCCCGGGGAATACGCAGTATTTT,CASSEMAAPGNTQYF
TRBV6-4,-,-,TRBJ2-3,TGTGCCAGCAGTGAAAGCGGGAGCACAGATACGCAGTATTTT,CASSESGSTDTQYF
TRBV10-3,-,-,TRBJ2-3,TGTGCCATCAGAAGCGCAGCGGGCGCGGGGTCAGATACGCAGTATTTT,CAIRSAAGAGSDTQYF
TRBV4-3,TRBD2,-,TRBJ2-1,TGCGCCAGCAGCCAAGACCAACTAGCGGGATACAATGAGCAGTTCTTC,CASSQDQLAGYNEQFF
TRBV10-3,-,-,TRBJ1-5,TGTGCCATCAGTGGGACAGAGAATCAGCCCCAGCATTTT,CAISGTENQPQHF
TRBV7-8,-,-,TRBJ2-2,TGTGCCAGCAGCTCCTTTATTACCGGGGAGCTGTTTTTT,CASSSFITGELFF
TRBV5-4,-,-,TRBJ2-5,TGTGCCAGCAGCTTGGCCCAGGGTGAAGAGACCCAGTACTTC,CASSLAQGEETQYF
TRBV9,-,-,TRBJ2-7,TGTGCCAGCAGCGCCCGGGACACGTCACTTTACGAGCAGTACTTC,CASSARDTSLYEQYF
TRBV11-3,-,-,TRBJ1-4,TGTGCCAGCAGCTTGATGCGGGATTCTAATGAAAAACTGTTTTTT,CASSLMRDSNEKLFF
TRBV18,-,-,TRBJ2-7,TGTGCCAGCTCGCGCGAGGGTTCTGCCTACGAGCAGTACTTC,CASSREGSAYEQYF